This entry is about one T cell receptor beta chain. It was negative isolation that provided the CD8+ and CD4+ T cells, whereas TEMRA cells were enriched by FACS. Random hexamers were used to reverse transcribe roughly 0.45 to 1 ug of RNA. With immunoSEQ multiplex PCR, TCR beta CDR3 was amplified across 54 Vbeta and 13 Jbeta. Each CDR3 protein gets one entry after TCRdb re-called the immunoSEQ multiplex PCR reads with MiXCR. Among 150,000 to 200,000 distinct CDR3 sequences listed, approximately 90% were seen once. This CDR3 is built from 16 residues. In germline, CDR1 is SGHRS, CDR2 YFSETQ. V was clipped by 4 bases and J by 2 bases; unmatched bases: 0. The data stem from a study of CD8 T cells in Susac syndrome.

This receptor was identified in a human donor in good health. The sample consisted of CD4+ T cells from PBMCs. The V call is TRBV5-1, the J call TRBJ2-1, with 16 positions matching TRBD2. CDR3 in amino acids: CASSGTSGGAYNEQFF. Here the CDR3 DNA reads TGCGCCAGCAGCGGGACTAGCGGGGGGGCCTACAATGAGCAGTTCTTC. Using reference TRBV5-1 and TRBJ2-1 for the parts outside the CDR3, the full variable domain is KAGVTQTPRYLIKTRGQQVTLSCSPISGHRSVSWYQQTPGQGLQFLFEYFSETQRNKGNFPGRFSGRQFSNSRSEMNVSTLELGDSALYLCASSGTSGGAYNEQFFGPGTRLTVL.